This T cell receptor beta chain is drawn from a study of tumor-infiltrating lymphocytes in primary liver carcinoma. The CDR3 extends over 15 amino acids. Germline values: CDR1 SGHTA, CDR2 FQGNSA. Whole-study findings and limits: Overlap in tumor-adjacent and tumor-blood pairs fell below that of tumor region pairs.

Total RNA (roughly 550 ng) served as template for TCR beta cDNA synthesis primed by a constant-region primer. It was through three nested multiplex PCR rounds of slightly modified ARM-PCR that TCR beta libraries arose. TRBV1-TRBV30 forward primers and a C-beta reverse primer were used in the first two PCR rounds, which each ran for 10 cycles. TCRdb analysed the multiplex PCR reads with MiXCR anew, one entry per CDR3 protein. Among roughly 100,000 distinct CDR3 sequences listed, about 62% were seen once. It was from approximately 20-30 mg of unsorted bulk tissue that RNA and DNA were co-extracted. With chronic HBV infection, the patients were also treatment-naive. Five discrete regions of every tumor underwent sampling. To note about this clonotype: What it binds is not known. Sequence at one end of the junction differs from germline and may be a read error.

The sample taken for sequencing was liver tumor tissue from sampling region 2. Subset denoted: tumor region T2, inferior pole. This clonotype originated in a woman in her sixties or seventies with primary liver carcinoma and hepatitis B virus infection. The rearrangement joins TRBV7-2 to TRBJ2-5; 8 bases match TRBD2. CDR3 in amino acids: CASMSRFGLAGTRYF. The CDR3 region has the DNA TGTGCCAGCATGAGTCGTTTTGGGTTAGCGGGGACCCGGTATTTC.